These 16 T cell receptor beta chains were all obtained from the same sample, sequenced in a study of early T cells in non-severe SARS-CoV-2 infection. TCRdb analysed the 5' RACE reads with MiXCR anew, one entry per CDR3 protein. The sample includes about 100,000 distinct CDR3 sequences, around 13% of them seen just once. The sample consisted of whole blood. The receptors shown here come from an adult who was a healthcare worker with PCR-confirmed SARS-CoV-2 infection or an uninfected control (not recorded which).

The chain joins TRBV20-1 to TRBJ2-2; TRBD2 matches 9 bases. Germline loops: CDR1 DFQATT, CDR2 SNEGSKA (reference sequence). V shed 2 bases, J shed 3 bases, and the junction held 16 bases outside the gene matches. CDR3 length: 19 amino acids. CDR3 nucleotides: TGCAGTGCTAGATTAACAGTGTGGAGCGGGGGGCCCCACACCGGGGAGCTGTTTTTT. As protein: CSARLTVWSGGPHTGELFF.

The gene calls are TRBV2 and TRBJ2-7; D perhaps matches TRBD1 (5 bases). The CDR3 contains 13 residues. Looked up from germline, CDR1 is SNHLY and CDR2 is FYNNEI. Trimming removed 3 bases at V and 2 bases at J, with 8 bases between. CDR3 residues: CASSEQGTYEQYF. For the CDR3, the DNA is TGTGCCAGCAGTGAGCAGGGTACCTACGAGCAGTACTTC.

The table lists this clonotype with many counts. This chain links TRBV7-3 with TRBJ2-5; 15 nucleotides agree with TRBD2. V shed 5 bases and J 5 bases; nucleotides not matched to a gene: 9. Germline CDR1 reads SGHTA; CDR2 reads FQGTGA. The CDR3 sequence is 17 residues long. The CDR3 DNA is TGTGCCAGCAGCCCTGGACTAGCGGGGGGGCCTCTGGAGACCCAGTACTTC. This sequence encodes CASSPGLAGGPLETQYF. The variable domain in full, with the rest retrieved from reference TRBV7-3 and TRBJ2-5, is GAGVSQTPSNKVTEKGKYVELRCDPISGHTALYWYRQSLGQGPEFLIYFQGTGAADDSGLPNDRFFAVRPEGSVSTLKIQRTERGDSAVYLCASSPGLAGGPLETQYFGPGTRLLVL.

This clonotype has at least ten counts. The chain uses TRBV7-9 and TRBJ2-3; D is unclear. The CDR3 extends over 12 amino acids. V lost 2 bases, J lost 4 bases, and 4 bases lay in between. Per germline, CDR1 SEHNR and CDR2 FQNEAQ (reference sequence). CDR3 sequence: CASSLRADTQYF. The CDR3 coding sequence is TGTGCCAGCAGCTTAAGGGCAGATACGCAGTATTTT.

This clonotype came up many times. The chain uses TRBV5-4 and TRBJ2-3, with D unclear. Trimming cost V 0 bases and J 1 base, with 6 bases left between them. This CDR3 has 14 residues. CDR1 and CDR2 (germline): SGHNT, YYREEE (reference sequence). In DNA, the CDR3 is TGTGCCAGCAGCTTGGACCAACGCACAGATACGCAGTATTTT. Translated: CASSLDQRTDTQYF.

The chain uses TRBV7-2 and TRBJ2-6, with D unresolved. Trimming took off 4 bases at V and 0 bases at J, with 7 bases between the two ends. The CDR3 contains 15 residues. Germline loops: CDR1 SGHTA, CDR2 FQGNSA. Here the CDR3 DNA reads TGTGCCAGCAGCTGGGCCGCCTCTGGGGCCAACGTCCTGACTTTC. Translating gives CASSWAASGANVLTF.

In this sample, this clonotype turned up many times. The chain links TRBV5-1 to TRBJ2-3; possibly TRBD2 for D (5 bases). The CDR3 runs to 16 residues. V lost 2 bases to trimming and J lost 3 bases, with 16 bases between them. In germline, CDR1 is SGHRS, CDR2 YFSETQ. The CDR3 is CASSLPRSGDTDTQYF. The CDR3 DNA reads TGCGCCAGCAGCTTACCACGGAGCGGCGATACAGATACGCAGTATTTT.

V is TRBV29-1 and J is TRBJ2-4, with 14 bases lining up with TRBD2. Trimming cost V 3 bases and J 6 bases; bases outside gene matches: 10. CDR1 is SQVTM and CDR2 is ANQGSEA in the germline V gene. This CDR3 is 17 amino acids long. Here the CDR3 reads CSVDRRSGTSGRNIQYF. For the CDR3, the DNA is TGCAGCGTTGATCGACGCTCCGGGACTAGCGGGAGAAACATTCAGTACTTC.

This clonotype has more than one count but fewer than ten. The rearrangement links TRBV11-2 to TRBJ2-5; 7 bases are shared with TRBD1. Trimming removed 2 bases from V and 3 bases from J; junction bases left unmatched: 6. The CDR3 extends over 15 amino acids. Germline values: CDR1 SGHAT, CDR2 FQNNGV. CDR3 nucleotides: TGTGCCAGCAGCTTACTGGGACAGTTTAAAGAGACCCAGTACTTC. Its protein product is CASSLLGQFKETQYF.

This clonotype has only a few counts. CDR3 in DNA: TGTGCCAGCCTTATGGGGGGCTATGGCTACACCTTC. This translates into CASLMGGYGYTF. V is TRBV5-8 and J is TRBJ1-2; possible D gene TRBD1, 5 bases. V lost 7 bases, J lost 4 bases, and 11 bases lay in between. CDR1 and CDR2 from the germline V gene are SGHTS and YDEGEE. The CDR3 is 12 amino acids. The whole variable domain, remainder taken from reference TRBV5-8 and TRBJ1-2, is EAGVTQSPTHLIKTRGQQATLRCSPISGHTSVYWYQQALGLGLQFLLWYDEGEERNRGNFPPRFSGRQFPNYSSELNVNALELEDSALYLCASLMGGYGYTFGSGTRLTVV.

This clonotype was counted ten times or more. The chain employs TRBV29-1 and TRBJ2-7; D call uncertain. The ends were cut back, 6 bases at V and 2 bases at J, with 17 bases in the middle. The CDR3 has 14 amino acids. Germline CDR1 is SQVTM and CDR2 is ANQGSEA. The CDR3 reads CSVWTDSRAYEQYF. The CDR3 region has the DNA TGCAGCGTGTGGACGGATTCCAGAGCCTACGAGCAGTACTTC.

This clonotype showed up just a few times. This chain joins TRBV20-1 and TRBJ2-7, with D uncertain. Germline values: CDR1 DFQATT, CDR2 SNEGSKA (reference sequence). Trimming cost V 5 bases and J 2 bases, with 13 bases left between them. This CDR3 has 13 residues. The CDR3 DNA sequence: TGCAGTGCTCCCTCCGAGGCGGCCTACGAGCAGTACTTC. Translating it yields CSAPSEAAYEQYF.

The genes are TRBV7-9 and TRBJ1-1; TRBD1 agrees at 9 bases. Trimming removed 5 bases from V and 5 bases from J; junction bases left unmatched: 9. Germline CDR1 is SEHNR and CDR2 is FQNEAQ (reference sequence). The CDR3 has 15 amino acids. The DNA for the CDR3 is TGTGCCAGCAGCCTAACAGGGGGCGCGGTAACTGAAGCTTTCTTT. Residues: CASSLTGGAVTEAFF.

This clonotype was seen repeatedly, ten times or more. The rearrangement uses TRBV3-1 and TRBJ1-1; D is possibly TRBD1 (6 bases). Germline CDR1 is LGHDT and CDR2 is YNNKEL (reference sequence). V was trimmed by 3 bases and J by 3 bases, leaving 20 bases between them. This CDR3 region has 17 residues. The CDR3 DNA reads as TGTGCCAGCAGCCAGGGCAGGGGCCGCCCAGGGGACACTGAAGCTTTCTTT. This translates into CASSQGRGRPGDTEAFF.

The CDR3 spells CAISGEGGSTDTQYF. The CDR3 DNA sequence: TGTGCCATCAGTGGCGAAGGGGGAAGCACAGATACGCAGTATTTT. The chain employs TRBV10-3 and TRBJ2-3; D might be TRBD1 (6 bases). The length of the CDR3 is 15 residues. Per germline, CDR1 ENHRY and CDR2 SYGVKD. The V and J ends lost 4 bases and 0 bases respectively, with 11 bases between them.

A few counts support this clonotype. The J gene is TRBJ1-1, the V gene TRBV11-3, with D hard to call. Germline V CDR1 and CDR2: SGHNT, YENEEA. The V and J ends lost 1 base and 0 bases respectively, with 12 bases between them. The CDR3 is made up of 16 amino acids. The CDR3, as DNA: TGTGCCAGCAGCTTAGGCCCCGCCAGGATGAACACTGAAGCTTTCTTT. It translates to CASSLGPARMNTEAFF.